The 24 T cell receptor beta chains below all came from one sample that was sequenced in a study of blood T cell repertoires in COVID-19. TCRdb's table, derived via immunoSEQ multiplex PCR, lists solely in-frame clones and lacks some. This sample has some 74,000 clones, with approximately 81% found just once. Sequencing was performed on peripheral blood. These TCRs come from an elderly woman with active or convalescent COVID-19.

The chain carries TRBV24-1 and TRBJ1-5; 7 bases line up with TRBD1. CDR1 and CDR2 from the germline V gene are KGHDR and SFDVKD. CDR3 length: 14 residues. The J segment lost 7 bases and the V segment lost 10 bases, leaving 12 bases of the junction unmatched. DNA of the CDR3: TGTGCCACTCAACCGGGGCAGGGGGGACAGCCCCAGCATTTT. This sequence encodes CATQPGQGGQPQHF.

There are a few counts of this clone. The V gene is TRBV4-1, the J gene TRBJ2-4, with 14 bases that match TRBD2. Germline V gives CDR1 MGHRA, CDR2 YSYEKL. This CDR3 is 15 amino acids long. J lost 5 bases, V lost 4 bases, and 1 base had no gene match. CDR3 loop: CASSPGLAGENIQYF. CDR3 nucleotides: TGCGCCAGCAGCCCGGGACTAGCGGGGGAAAACATTCAGTACTTC.

The V and J genes are TRBV5-1 and TRBJ1-2; D perhaps matches TRBD1 (5 bases). The CDR3 spans 14 residues. The V gene lost 0 bases and the J gene lost 2 bases, with 8 bases spanning the gap. CDR1 SGHRS and CDR2 YFSETQ come from the germline V gene. CDR3 loop: CASSLEQANYGYTF. CDR3 coding DNA: TGCGCCAGCAGCTTGGAACAGGCGAACTATGGCTACACCTTC.

V is TRBV5-1 and J is TRBJ1-6, with TRBD1 identical over 7 bases. V lost 4 bases, J lost 10 bases, and 8 bases stayed unmatched. The germline gives CDR1 SGHRS, CDR2 YFSETQ. The CDR3 is 14 residues long. The CDR3 is CASSADREDSPLHF. The CDR3 DNA reads as TGCGCCAGCAGCGCCGACAGGGAAGACTCACCCCTCCACTTT.

The rearrangement uses TRBV18 and TRBJ1-3; TRBD1 might be the D (5 bases). Trimming stripped 3 bases from V and 0 bases from J, with 18 bases between. This CDR3 is built from 18 residues. Germline values: CDR1 KGHSH, CDR2 LQKENI. The CDR3 region has the DNA TGTGCCAGCTCACCGGTTTCCCTAACGGGGGGCTCTGGAAACACCATATATTTT. This translates into CASSPVSLTGGSGNTIYF.

The rearrangement uses TRBV21-1 and TRBJ2-7; TRBD2 is the table's D call and was not checked against the DNA. TRBV21-1 is labeled a pseudogene. CDR3 size: 11 residues. The CDR3 coding sequence is TGTGCCAGCAAGGCGCGGGATCTAAAGAACTTC. Residues: CASKARDLKNF.

The chain recombines TRBV30 with TRBJ2-1; 7 bases are shared with TRBD2. CDR1 and CDR2 from the germline V gene are GTSNPN and SVGIG (reference sequence). The junction had 10 bases not matched to a gene; V was cut back by 5 bases and J by 3 bases. This CDR3 has 15 amino acids. CDR3 sequence: CAWGGASGNYNEQFF. The CDR3 DNA sequence: TGTGCCTGGGGGGGTGCTAGCGGCAACTACAATGAGCAGTTCTTC.

The gene calls are TRBV6-2 or TRBV6-3 and TRBJ1-2, with 12 nucleotides matching TRBD1. The CDR3 has 16 amino acids. Germline lookup yields CDR1 MNHEY and CDR2 SVGEGT. Trimming at V came to 3 bases and at J to 4 bases, leaving 6 bases not matched to a gene. CDR3 coding DNA: TGTGCCAGCAGTTATGGGACAGGGGGCGTCTTCTATGGCTACACCTTC. This gives the protein CASSYGTGGVFYGYTF.

The count of this clone is one. The chain links TRBV9 to TRBJ2-7; unclear D gene. There are 15 residues in the CDR3. V was clipped by 0 bases and J by 2 bases, with 12 bases between them. The germline gives CDR1 SGDLS, CDR2 YYNGEE. The CDR3 bases are TGTGCCAGCAGCGTAGCTACGGGTATAACCTACGAGCAGTACTTC. Its translation: CASSVATGITYEQYF.

This chain joins TRBV7-8 and TRBJ1-5; D remains ambiguous. The CDR3 contains 13 residues. Germline V gene sequence: CDR1 SGHVS, CDR2 FQNEAQ. The V gene lost 5 bases and the J gene lost 4 bases, with 9 bases spanning the gap. This chain's CDR3 is CASSRGLNQPQHF. DNA of the CDR3: TGTGCCAGCAGCCGCGGACTGAATCAGCCCCAGCATTTT.

This clone is medium-sized in the sample. Written as DNA, the CDR3 is TGCGCCAGCAGCCAAGCGGAGAGCTCCTACGAGCAGTACTTC. Residues: CASSQAESSYEQYF. This rearrangement joins TRBV4-1 to TRBJ2-7; no definite D call. CDR3 length equals 14 residues. From germline, CDR1 is MGHRA and CDR2 YSYEKL. V was cut by 1 base and J by 0 bases, with 7 bases left in between.

This sequence joins TRBV6-6 and TRBJ2-4; possible D gene TRBD2, 6 bases. CDR3 length: 18 amino acids. Germline CDR1 and CDR2: MNHNY and SVGAGI (reference sequence). Trimming removed 6 bases from V and 1 base from J, with 22 bases in between. Written as DNA, the CDR3 is TGTGCCAGCAGCCGAACTGGCCCCGGCGGGGACGCCAAAAACATTCAGTACTTC. This translates into CASSRTGPGGDAKNIQYF.

The V gene is TRBV5-4, the J gene TRBJ1-3, with D tentatively TRBD1 (6 bases). Germline V lookup: CDR1 SGHNT, CDR2 YYREEE (reference sequence). V was trimmed by 5 bases and J by 6 bases, leaving 15 bases between them. CDR3 length equals 14 residues. The CDR3 protein is CASRAGVNENTIYF. The CDR3 nucleotides are TGTGCCAGCAGGGCAGGGGTGAATGAAAACACCATATATTTT.

CDR3 in amino acids: CASSSLALGDYGYTF. In nucleotides, the CDR3 is TGTGCCAGCAGCTCCCTCGCGCTAGGGGACTATGGCTACACCTTC. The V call is TRBV27, the J call TRBJ1-2; D might be TRBD1 (5 bases). The V gene lost 6 bases and the J gene lost 3 bases, with 17 bases spanning the gap. Looked up from germline, CDR1 is MNHEY and CDR2 is SMNVEV (reference sequence). There are 15 residues in the CDR3.

This sequence joins TRBV5-1 and TRBJ2-7; D is perhaps TRBD2 (6 bases). Germline lookup yields CDR1 SGHRS and CDR2 YFSETQ. The V gene lost 1 base and the J gene lost 0 bases, with 11 bases spanning the gap. The CDR3 sequence is 15 residues long. CDR3 in DNA: TGCGCCAGCAGCTTGATCGAGGGAGGCTCCTACGAGCAGTACTTC. This codes for CASSLIEGGSYEQYF.

The genes are TRBV7-2 and TRBJ1-5, with a possible D match to TRBD1 (6 bases). CDR3 length: 15 residues. V gave up 5 bases and J gave up 0 bases, with 11 bases separating them. Germline values: CDR1 SGHTA, CDR2 FQGNSA. The CDR3 loop is CASSGGGFSNQPQHF. The CDR3, as DNA: TGTGCCAGCAGCGGGGGCGGGTTTAGCAATCAGCCCCAGCATTTT.

In this sample, this clone turned up a few times. The chain links TRBV5-1 to TRBJ2-7; 9 bases agree with TRBD2. From germline, CDR1 is SGHRS and CDR2 YFSETQ. V shed 0 bases and J 6 bases; nucleotides not matched to a gene: 7. The CDR3 runs to 15 residues. In DNA form, the CDR3 reads TGCGCCAGCAGCTTGGTGCTAGCGGGGTCAGTCGAGCAGTACTTC. Its translation: CASSLVLAGSVEQYF.

This clone turned up a few times. The CDR3: CASSIARDSNQPQHF. The CDR3 DNA follows: TGTGCCAGTAGTATAGCGCGGGATAGCAATCAGCCCCAGCATTTT. The chain links TRBV19 to TRBJ1-5; no reliable D call. CDR3 length equals 15 residues. Germline V CDR1 and CDR2: LNHDA, SQIVND (reference sequence). V was cut by 1 base and J by 0 bases, with 7 bases left in between.

The chain employs TRBV6-2 or TRBV6-3 and TRBJ2-3; possibly TRBD2 for D (6 bases). CDR1 and CDR2 (germline): MNHEY, SVGEGT. The CDR3 spans 15 residues. Trimming took off 1 base at V and 5 bases at J, with 13 bases between the two ends. The CDR3 protein is CASSYLAAPQDTQYF. For the CDR3, the DNA is TGTGCCAGCAGTTACTTAGCGGCCCCACAAGATACGCAGTATTTT.

The chain uses TRBV3-1 (or the pseudogene TRBV3-2) and TRBJ2-7; 9 bases are a match to TRBD2. V lost 0 bases to trimming and J lost 2 bases; unmatched junction nucleotides: 17. The CDR3 runs 20 residues. CDR1 and CDR2 (germline): LGHDT, YNNKEL (reference sequence). The CDR3 nucleotides are TGTGCCAGCAGCCAAGATCGGTTCGTTTGCGGGCGGGAGGGCACCTACGAGCAGTACTTC. It codes for CASSQDRFVCGREGTYEQYF.

This chain links TRBV7-9 with TRBJ2-7; D gene unclear. Germline V gives CDR1 SEHNR, CDR2 FQNEAQ (reference sequence). The CDR3 is 11 residues long. Trimming pared 5 bases from V and 3 bases from J, leaving 5 bases between. This CDR3 reads CASSPLYEQYF. CDR3 bases: TGTGCCAGCAGCCCCCTCTACGAGCAGTACTTC.

V is TRBV5-1 and J is TRBJ1-3; D ambiguous. The V end was cut by 1 base, the J end by 4 bases, with 9 bases between. Germline CDR1 and CDR2: SGHRS and YFSETQ. The CDR3 contains 14 residues. CDR3 coding DNA: TGCGCCAGCAGCTTGATGGGCGCGGGAAACACCATATATTTT. It encodes CASSLMGAGNTIYF.

The J gene is TRBJ2-5, the V gene TRBV13; TRBD2 agrees at 13 bases. The CDR3 loop spans 16 amino acids. Germline CDR1 and CDR2: PRHDT and FYEKMQ (reference sequence). Trimming at V came to 5 bases and at J to 5 bases, leaving 8 bases not matched to a gene. The CDR3 region has the DNA TGTGCCAGCAGCCCCGGACTAGCGGGAGCTTTGGAGACCCAGTACTTC. This gives the protein CASSPGLAGALETQYF.

This clone is a singleton in its sample. The rearrangement links TRBV3-1 (or the pseudogene TRBV3-2) to TRBJ1-2; 7 bases map to TRBD1. Germline V gives CDR1 LGHDT, CDR2 YNNKEL (reference sequence). The CDR3 runs 18 residues. With V trimmed by 4 bases and J by 6 bases, 20 bases remained unmatched. The DNA for the CDR3 is TGTGCCAGCAGCCCCAGAGGACAACAAAGGGGGCCCCGGCATGGCTACACCTTC. Translating gives CASSPRGQQRGPRHGYTF.